One T cell receptor (beta chain) is described in this entry. This clone was seen more than once but under ten times. Its recognized antigen is unknown. Base qualities are missing; no much larger clone stands one base away. The entry originates in a study of blood T cell repertoires in COVID-19 (dated by TCRdb to the early 2020s). The study in broad terms: The collaborator samples originated in the United States, Italy and Spain and spanned the acute and convalescent phases of COVID-19. The material from the prospective study consisted of cDNA or gDNA derived from T cells, B-cell-depleted T cells, or PBMCs. Subjects who had been exposed to COVID-19, were actively infected with it, or had recovered from it provided the deeply sampled blood TCRbeta repertoires that made up the dataset. The repertoires were released in a freely available public database intended as a resource for research on the immune response to SARS-CoV-2. The samples were drawn from two sources: the first 160 participants of the ongoing ImmuneRACE study, and 950 to 1,500 subjects contributed by 6 global collaborators. The sample metadata nearly always contained a de-identified subject ID, COVID-19 status, age in years and sex. Where HLA class I and class II types were available, the types were taken from metadata supplied by the sample provider, not from assay-based typing. Here is what the overall study found, with its caveats: The amount of clinical and demographic metadata varied by source and participant and was provided uncurated.

From its cysteine to its phenylalanine, the CDR3 spans 11 amino acids. The CDR3 DNA has 33 bases and is translated from base 1. The germline V gene (reference sequence) yields SEHNR for CDR1 and FQNEAQ for CDR2. Collaborating institutions collected whole blood in K2EDTA tubes following their own protocols. For TCRbeta analysis, collaborators shipped samples as frozen whole blood, isolated PBMCs, or DNA extracted from either of those sample types. TCRbeta CDR3 regions were amplified from genomic DNA using the immunoSEQ Assay, a bias-controlled multiplex PCR. The source study handled its data this way. The number of nucleated cells in each sample was estimated from the amplification of reference gene primers within the assay. To quantify the absolute abundance of each unique TCRbeta CDR3 rearrangement, sequence reads were collapsed and filtered. For each sample, productive Simpson clonality was calculated by taking the square root of Simpson's diversity index across productive rearrangements. The source is immuneACCESS, and TCRdb retained only in-frame sequences with V and J called. Part of the clones is not carried over; for the studies checked, unresolved V genes explain less than half of this, and the remainder is unexplained. V and J calls and clone size are copied from that table; D and trimming were computed from the DNA. In all, the sample holds some 250,000 clones, and approximately 91% of those were seen once. More than 0.55% of the sample is in the top ten clones.

The sample taken for sequencing was peripheral blood. This TCR derives from a human donor in a cohort sampled during active COVID-19. Recombination linked TRBV7-9 to TRBJ1-2, and 7 junction bases match TRBD1. The CDR3 corresponds to CVSTGPYGYTF. In nucleotides, the sequence is TGTGTATCGACAGGGCCCTATGGCTACACCTTC.